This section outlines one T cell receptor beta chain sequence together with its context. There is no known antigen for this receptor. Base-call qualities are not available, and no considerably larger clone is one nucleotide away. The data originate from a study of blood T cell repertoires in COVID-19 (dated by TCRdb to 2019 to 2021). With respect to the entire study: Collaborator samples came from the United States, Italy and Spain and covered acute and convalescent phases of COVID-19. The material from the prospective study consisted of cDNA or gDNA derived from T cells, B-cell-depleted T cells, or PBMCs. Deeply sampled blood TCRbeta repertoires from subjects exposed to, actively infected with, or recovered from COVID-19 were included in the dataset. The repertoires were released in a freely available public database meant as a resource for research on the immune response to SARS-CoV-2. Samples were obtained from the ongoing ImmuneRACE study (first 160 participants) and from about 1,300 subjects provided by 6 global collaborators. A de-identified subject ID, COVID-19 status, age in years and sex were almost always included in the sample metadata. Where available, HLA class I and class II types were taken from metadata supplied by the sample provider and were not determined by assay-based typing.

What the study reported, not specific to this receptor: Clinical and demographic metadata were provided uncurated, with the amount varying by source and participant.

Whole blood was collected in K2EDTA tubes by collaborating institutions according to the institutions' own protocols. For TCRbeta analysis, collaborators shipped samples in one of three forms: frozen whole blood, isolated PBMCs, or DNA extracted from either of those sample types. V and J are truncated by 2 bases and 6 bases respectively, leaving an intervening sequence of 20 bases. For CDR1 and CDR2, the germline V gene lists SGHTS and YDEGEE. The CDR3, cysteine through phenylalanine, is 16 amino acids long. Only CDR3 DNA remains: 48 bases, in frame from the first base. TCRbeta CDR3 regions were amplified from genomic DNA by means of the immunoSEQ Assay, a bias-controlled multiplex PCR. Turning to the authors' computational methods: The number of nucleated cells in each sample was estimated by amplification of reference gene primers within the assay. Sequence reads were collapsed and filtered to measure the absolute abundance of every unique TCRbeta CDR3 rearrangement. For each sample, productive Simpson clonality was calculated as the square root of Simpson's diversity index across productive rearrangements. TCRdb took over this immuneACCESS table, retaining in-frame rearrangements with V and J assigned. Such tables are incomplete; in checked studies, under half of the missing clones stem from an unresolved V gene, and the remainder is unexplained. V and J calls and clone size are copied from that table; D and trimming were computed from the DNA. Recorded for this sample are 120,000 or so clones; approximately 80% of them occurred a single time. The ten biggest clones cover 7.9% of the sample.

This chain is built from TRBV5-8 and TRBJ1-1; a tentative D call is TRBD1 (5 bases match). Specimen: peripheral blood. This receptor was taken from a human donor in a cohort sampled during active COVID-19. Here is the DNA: TGTGCCAGCAGCTTTCGCGGCAGGGCCATATTCGCTGAAGCTTTCTTT. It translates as CASSFRGRAIFAEAFF.